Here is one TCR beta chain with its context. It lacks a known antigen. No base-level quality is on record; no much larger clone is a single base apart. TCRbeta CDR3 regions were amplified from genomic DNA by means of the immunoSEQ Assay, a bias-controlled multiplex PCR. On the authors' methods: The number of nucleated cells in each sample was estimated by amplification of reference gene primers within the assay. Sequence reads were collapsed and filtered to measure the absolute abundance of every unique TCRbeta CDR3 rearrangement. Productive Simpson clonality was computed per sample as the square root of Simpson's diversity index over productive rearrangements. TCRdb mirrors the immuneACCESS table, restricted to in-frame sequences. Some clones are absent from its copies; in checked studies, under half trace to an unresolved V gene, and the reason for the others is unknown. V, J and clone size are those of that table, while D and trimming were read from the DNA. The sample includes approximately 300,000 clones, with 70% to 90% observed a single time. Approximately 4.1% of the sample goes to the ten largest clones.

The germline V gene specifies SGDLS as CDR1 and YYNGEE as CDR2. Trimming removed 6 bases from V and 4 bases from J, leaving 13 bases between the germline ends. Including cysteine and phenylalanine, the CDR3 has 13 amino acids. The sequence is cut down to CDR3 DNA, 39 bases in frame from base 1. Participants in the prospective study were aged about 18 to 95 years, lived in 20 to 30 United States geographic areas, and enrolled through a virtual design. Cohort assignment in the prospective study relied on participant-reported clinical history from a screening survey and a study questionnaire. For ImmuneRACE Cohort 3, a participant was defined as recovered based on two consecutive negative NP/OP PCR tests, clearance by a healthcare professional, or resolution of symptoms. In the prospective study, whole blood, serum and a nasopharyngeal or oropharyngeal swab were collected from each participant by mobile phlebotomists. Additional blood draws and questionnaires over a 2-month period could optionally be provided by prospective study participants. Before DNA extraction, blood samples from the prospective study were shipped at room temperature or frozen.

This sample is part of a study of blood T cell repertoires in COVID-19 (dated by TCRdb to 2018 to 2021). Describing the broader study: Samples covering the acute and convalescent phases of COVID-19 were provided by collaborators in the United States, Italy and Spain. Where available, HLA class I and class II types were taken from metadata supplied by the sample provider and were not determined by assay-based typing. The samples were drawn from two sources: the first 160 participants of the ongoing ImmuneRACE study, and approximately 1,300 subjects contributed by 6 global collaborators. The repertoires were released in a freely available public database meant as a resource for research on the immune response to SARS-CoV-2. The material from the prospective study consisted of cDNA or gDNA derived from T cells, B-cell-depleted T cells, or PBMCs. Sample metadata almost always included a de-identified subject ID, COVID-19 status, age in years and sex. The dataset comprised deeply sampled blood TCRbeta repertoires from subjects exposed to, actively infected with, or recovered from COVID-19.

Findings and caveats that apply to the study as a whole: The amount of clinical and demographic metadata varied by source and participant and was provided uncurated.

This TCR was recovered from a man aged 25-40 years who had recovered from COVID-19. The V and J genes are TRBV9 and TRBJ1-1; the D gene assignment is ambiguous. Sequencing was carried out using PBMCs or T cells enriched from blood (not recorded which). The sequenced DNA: TGTGCCAGCAAGGTTGCAGGAACCACTGAAGCTTTCTTT. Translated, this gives CASKVAGTTEAFF.